The rows below give T cell receptor delta chains drawn from one sample of a study of gamma-delta T cells after stem cell transplantation. TCRdb re-called the RT-PCR reads with CATT. The sample contains some 5,700 delta-chain clones, around 8.9% of which appear only once. Sample: gamma-delta T cells. These receptors all stem from a human donor. It is not recorded whose cells these are; they may come from a transplant donor. Both conserved end residues are part of each CDR3. Each record gives: J gene, D gene, V gene, clone size, CDR3 protein, CDR3 DNA. D genes are given only for firm matches. Only some rows state a clone size, as once, few, many or a class for expanded clones.

j_call: TRDJ1
d_call: NA
v_call: TRDV1
clone_size: NA
cdr3_aa: CALGERPRPPGPRGKLIF
cdr3_nt: TGTGCTCTTGGGGAACGTCCGAGGCCTCCAGGTCCGAGGGGTAAACTCATCTTT

j_call: TRDJ1
d_call: TRDD3
v_call: TRDV2
clone_size: NA
cdr3_aa: CACDSMDTRIRADKLIF
cdr3_nt: TGTGCCTGTGACAGTATGGATACGCGGATTCGAGCCGATAAACTCATCTTT

j_call: TRDJ1
d_call: TRDD3
v_call: TRDV1
clone_size: few
cdr3_aa: CALGELSGGYPYTDKLIF
cdr3_nt: TGTGCTCTTGGGGAACTCAGTGGGGGATACCCGTACACCGATAAACTCATCTTT

j_call: TRDJ1
d_call: TRDD3
v_call: TRDV2
clone_size: NA
cdr3_aa: CACDTVADLGDTDKLIF
cdr3_nt: TGTGCCTGTGACACCGTAGCGGATCTGGGGGATACCGATAAACTCATCTTT

j_call: TRDJ1
d_call: NA
v_call: TRDV2
clone_size: NA
cdr3_aa: CACESAGATYTDKLIF
cdr3_nt: TGTGCCTGTGAAAGCGCCGGAGCGACGTACACCGATAAACTCATCTTT

j_call: TRDJ3
d_call: TRDD3
v_call: TRDV2
clone_size: few
cdr3_aa: CACEIPGGFPSWDTRQMFF
cdr3_nt: TGTGCCTGTGAAATACCTGGGGGATTCCCCTCCTGGGACACCCGACAGATGTTTTTC

j_call: TRDJ1
d_call: TRDD3
v_call: TRDV2
clone_size: NA
cdr3_aa: CACDSVPLLGDSSTTDKLIF
cdr3_nt: TGTGCCTGTGACTCCGTTCCCTTACTGGGGGATAGCTCGACCACCGATAAACTCATCTTT

j_call: TRDJ1
d_call: NA
v_call: TRDV2
clone_size: few
cdr3_aa: CACDTVGGAFTDKLIF
cdr3_nt: TGCGCCTGTGACACTGTTGGGGGGGCCTTTACCGATAAACTCATCTTT

j_call: TRDJ1
d_call: TRDD3
v_call: TRDV2
clone_size: NA
cdr3_aa: CACDTVAGGYNRTDKLIF
cdr3_nt: TGTGCCTGTGACACCGTCGCCGGGGGATACAATAGGACCGATAAACTCATCTTT

j_call: TRDJ1
d_call: TRDD3
v_call: TRDV2
clone_size: NA
cdr3_aa: CACDEVLGDTNTDKLIF
cdr3_nt: TGTGCCTGTGACGAGGTACTGGGGGATACTAACACCGATAAACTCATCTTT

j_call: TRDJ1
d_call: TRDD3
v_call: TRDV2
clone_size: few
cdr3_aa: CACVGLGEGTKEYTDKLIF
cdr3_nt: TGTGCCTGTGTCGGGTTGGGGGAAGGAACTAAGGAGTACACCGATAAACTCATCTTT

j_call: TRDJ1
d_call: TRDD3
v_call: TRDV2
clone_size: medium-sized
cdr3_aa: CACDTVGEPNTDKLIF
cdr3_nt: TGTGCCTGTGACACGGTGGGGGAGCCGAACACCGATAAACTCATCTTT

j_call: TRDJ2
d_call: TRDD3
v_call: TRDV2
clone_size: medium-sized
cdr3_aa: CACEPLGASLTAQLFF
cdr3_nt: TGTGCCTGTGAACCCCTGGGGGCCTCTTTGACAGCACAACTCTTCTTT

j_call: TRDJ1
d_call: TRDD3
v_call: TRDV2
clone_size: NA
cdr3_aa: CACDPAEAGGYAVDKLIF
cdr3_nt: TGTGCCTGTGACCCCGCGGAGGCTGGGGGATACGCCGTCGATAAACTCATCTTT

j_call: TRDJ1
d_call: TRDD3
v_call: TRDV1
clone_size: few
cdr3_aa: CALGELAFFPLPFALGVGSTDKLIF
cdr3_nt: TGTGCTCTTGGGGAACTGGCTTTCTTTCCACTTCCATTCGCCCTGGGGGTAGGGTCCACCGATAAACTCATCTTT

j_call: TRDJ3
d_call: TRDD3
v_call: TRDV2
clone_size: NA
cdr3_aa: CACDTAGGTSSWDTRQMFF
cdr3_nt: TGTGCCTGTGACACGGCTGGGGGTACAAGCTCCTGGGACACCCGACAGATGTTTTTC

j_call: TRDJ1
d_call: TRDD3
v_call: TRDV2
clone_size: NA
cdr3_aa: CACDPLLGDTRAYTDKLIF
cdr3_nt: TGTGCCTGTGACCCGTTGCTGGGGGATACGCGGGCTTACACCGATAAACTCATCTTT

j_call: TRDJ1
d_call: TRDD3
v_call: TRDV2
clone_size: NA
cdr3_aa: CACDTVGGIPYTDKLIF
cdr3_nt: TGTGCCTGTGACACCGTCGGGGGGATACCGTACACCGATAAACTCATCTTT

j_call: TRDJ1
d_call: TRDD3
v_call: TRDV2
clone_size: NA
cdr3_aa: CACDTGTGGPHDKLIF
cdr3_nt: TGTGCCTGTGACACCGGTACTGGGGGACCTCACGATAAACTCATCTTT

j_call: TRDJ3
d_call: TRDD3
v_call: TRDV2
clone_size: NA
cdr3_aa: CACDTGGYESWDTRQMFF
cdr3_nt: TGTGCCTGTGACACTGGGGGATACGAGTCCTGGGACACCCGACAGATGTTTTTC

j_call: TRDJ1
d_call: TRDD3
v_call: TRDV2
clone_size: few
cdr3_aa: CACDAWGIEGDKLIF
cdr3_nt: TGTGCCTGTGACGCCTGGGGGATTGAAGGTGATAAACTCATCTTT

j_call: TRDJ1
d_call: TRDD3
v_call: TRDV2
clone_size: medium-sized
cdr3_aa: CACDTVGDPRGDKLIF
cdr3_nt: TGTGCCTGTGACACGGTGGGGGACCCTCGGGGCGATAAACTCATCTTT

j_call: TRDJ1
d_call: TRDD3
v_call: TRDV1
clone_size: few
cdr3_aa: CALGEGLHLGDAYPPIRLIF
cdr3_nt: TGTGCTCTTGGGGAAGGCCTTCACCTGGGGGATGCCTATCCTCCGATAAGGCTCATCTTT

j_call: TRDJ3
d_call: TRDD3
v_call: TRDV2
clone_size: NA
cdr3_aa: CACDTVLGDRSSWDTRQMFF
cdr3_nt: TGTGCCTGTGACACCGTCCTGGGGGATCGCAGCTCCTGGGACACCCGACAGATGTTTTTC

j_call: TRDJ1
d_call: TRDD3
v_call: TRDV2
clone_size: NA
cdr3_aa: CACDTGDMRGGTDKLIF
cdr3_nt: TGTGCCTGTGACACCGGGGATATGAGAGGTGGGACCGATAAACTCATCTTT

j_call: TRDJ1
d_call: TRDD3
v_call: TRDV2
clone_size: medium-sized
cdr3_aa: CACDTVVGDPRTYGTSRTDKLIF
cdr3_nt: TGTGCCTGTGACACGGTGGTGGGGGACCCTCGGACGTACGGAACCTCTCGTACCGATAAACTCATCTTT

j_call: TRDJ1
d_call: TRDD3
v_call: TRDV2
clone_size: NA
cdr3_aa: CACDTVLEDTRRSLEYTDKLIF
cdr3_nt: TGTGCCTGTGACACCGTGCTGGAGGATACGCGAAGGAGCCTTGAGTACACCGATAAACTCATCTTT

j_call: TRDJ1
d_call: NA
v_call: TRDV2
clone_size: NA
cdr3_aa: CACDAMGYTDKLIF
cdr3_nt: TGTGCCTGTGACGCGATGGGGTACACCGATAAACTCATCTTT